The present T cell receptor beta chain was sequenced within a study of response to subunit inactivated influenza vaccine. TCRdb re-called the RT-PCR reads through MiXCR, storing one row per CDR3 protein. The profile covers hundreds of thousands of distinct CDR3 sequences, with 11% appearing a single time and 9.5% to 12% taken by the ten largest. This CDR3 contains 14 residues. V lost 1 base and J 2 bases, leaving 6 bases between the germline ends. The V gene's germline CDR1 is LNHNV and CDR2 YYDKDF (reference sequence). In this sample, this clonotype turned up many times. A further study also used this sample, focusing on T cells expressing NK-cell markers. That publication notes: Libraries used 5'RACE template switching adding universal primer site and UMIs. Dominant NKG2C+ clonotype frequencies of roughly 1.0-7.5% of CD8+ T cells were measured in more than five donors.

This clonotype was obtained from a man in his fifties or sixties who received an inactivated influenza vaccine. The specimen comprised PBMCs from blood, sampled on the day of vaccination. The chain joins TRBV15 to TRBJ2-1, with D hard to call. CDR3 region: CATSRAGTYNEQFF. In DNA, the CDR3 is TGTGCCACCAGCAGAGCAGGCACCTACAATGAGCAGTTCTTC.